This TCR beta chain is drawn from a study of blood T cell repertoires in COVID-19. Study-wide context: The study drew acute and convalescent COVID-19 samples from the United States, Italy and Spain. T cells, B-cell-depleted T cells, or PBMCs supplied cDNA or gDNA.

Methods used by the authors: Scientists estimated how many nucleated cells there were by amplifying reference gene primers. TCRdb's copy holds only in-frame clones and misses some; the assay was immunoSEQ multiplex PCR. V, J and clone size are taken as reported in that table, and D and trimming were inferred from the DNA itself. This table has approximately 140,000 clones, over 70% appearing once. The CDR3 covers 17 residues. Germline-derived CDR1 and CDR2 are SGHVS and FNYEAQ. With 5 bases clipped from V and 1 base from J, the junction kept 9 bases outside the gene matches. The sample was peripheral blood. The TCR was taken from a man at least 80 years old with acute or convalescent COVID-19. The V call is TRBV7-6, the J call TRBJ2-2; 8 positions match TRBD1. The CDR3 DNA reads as TGTGCCAGCAGCCTAGGCACCGGGACAGGGAACACCGGGGAGCTGTTTTTT. Its protein product is CASSLGTGTGNTGELFF. The full variable domain, with the rest looked up from reference TRBV7-6 and TRBJ2-2, is GAGVSQSPRYKVTKRGQDVALRCDPISGHVSLYWYRQALGQGPEFLTYFNYEAQQDKSGLPNDRFSAERPEGSISTLTIQRTEQRDSAMYRCASSLGTGTGNTGELFFGEGSRLTVL.